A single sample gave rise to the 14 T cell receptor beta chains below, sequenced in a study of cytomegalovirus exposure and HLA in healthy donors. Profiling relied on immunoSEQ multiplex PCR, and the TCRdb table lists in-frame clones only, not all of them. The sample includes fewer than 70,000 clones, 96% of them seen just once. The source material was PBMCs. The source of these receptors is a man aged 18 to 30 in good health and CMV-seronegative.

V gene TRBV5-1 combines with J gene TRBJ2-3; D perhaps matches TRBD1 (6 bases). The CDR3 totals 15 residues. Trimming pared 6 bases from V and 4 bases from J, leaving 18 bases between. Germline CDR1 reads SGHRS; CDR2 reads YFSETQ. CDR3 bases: TGCGCCAGCACTGGGGGCTCTAGCTCGGCAGATACGCAGTATTTT. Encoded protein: CASTGGSSSADTQYF.

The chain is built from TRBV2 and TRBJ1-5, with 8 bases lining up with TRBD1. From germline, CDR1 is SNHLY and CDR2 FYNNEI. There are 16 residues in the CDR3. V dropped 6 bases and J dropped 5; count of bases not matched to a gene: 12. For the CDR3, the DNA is TGTGCCAGCAGAGGCACTACAGGGGGTTGGGATCAGCCCCAGCATTTT. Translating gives CASRGTTGGWDQPQHF. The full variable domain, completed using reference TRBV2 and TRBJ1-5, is EPEVTQTPSHQVTQMGQEVILRCVPISNHLYFYWYRQILGQKVEFLVSFYNNEISEKSEIFDDQFSVERPDGSNFTLKIRSTKLEDSAMYFCASRGTTGGWDQPQHFGDGTRLSIL.

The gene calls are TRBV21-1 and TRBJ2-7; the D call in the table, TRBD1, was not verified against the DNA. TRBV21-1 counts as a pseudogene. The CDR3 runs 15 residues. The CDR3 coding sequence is TGTGCCAGCAGTCCGGGAAGGGACAGATACTACGAGCAGTACTTC. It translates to CASSPGRDRYYEQYF.

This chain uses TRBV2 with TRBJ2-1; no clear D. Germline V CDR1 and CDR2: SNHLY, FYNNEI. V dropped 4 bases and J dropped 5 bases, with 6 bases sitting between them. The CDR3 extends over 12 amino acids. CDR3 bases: TGTGCCAGCAGTGTTCAAAACAATGAGCAGTTCTTC. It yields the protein CASSVQNNEQFF.

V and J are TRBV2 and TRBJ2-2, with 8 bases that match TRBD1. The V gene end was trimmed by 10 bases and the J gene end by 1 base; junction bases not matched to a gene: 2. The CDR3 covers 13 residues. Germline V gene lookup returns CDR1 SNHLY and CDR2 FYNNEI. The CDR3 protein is CAIGTGNTGELFF. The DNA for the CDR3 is TGTGCCATCGGGACAGGGAACACCGGGGAGCTGTTTTTT.

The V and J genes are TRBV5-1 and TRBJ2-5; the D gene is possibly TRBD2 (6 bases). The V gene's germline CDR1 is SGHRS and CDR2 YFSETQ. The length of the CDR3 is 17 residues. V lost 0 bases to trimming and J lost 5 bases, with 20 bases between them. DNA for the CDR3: TGCGCCAGCAGCTTGGTGCCTGGCGGGAACCCAAGGGAGACCCAGTACTTC. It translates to CASSLVPGGNPRETQYF.

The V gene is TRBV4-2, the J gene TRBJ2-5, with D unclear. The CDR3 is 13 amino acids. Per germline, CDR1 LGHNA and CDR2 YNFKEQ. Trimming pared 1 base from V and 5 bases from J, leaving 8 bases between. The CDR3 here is CASSQVPGETQYF. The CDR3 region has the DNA TGTGCCAGCAGCCAAGTTCCCGGGGAGACCCAGTACTTC.

The CDR3 sequence is CASSEDRANEKLFF. As DNA, the CDR3 is TGTGCCAGCAGTGAGGACAGAGCTAATGAAAAACTGTTTTTT. V and J are TRBV2 and TRBJ1-4; D might be TRBD1 (6 bases). CDR3 size: 14 residues. The V gene lost 3 bases and the J gene lost 3 bases, with 8 bases spanning the gap. CDR1 SNHLY and CDR2 FYNNEI come from the germline V gene. The full variable domain, its missing parts supplied by reference TRBV2 and TRBJ1-4, is EPEVTQTPSHQVTQMGQEVILRCVPISNHLYFYWYRQILGQKVEFLVSFYNNEISEKSEIFDDQFSVERPDGSNFTLKIRSTKLEDSAMYFCASSEDRANEKLFFGSGTQLSVL.

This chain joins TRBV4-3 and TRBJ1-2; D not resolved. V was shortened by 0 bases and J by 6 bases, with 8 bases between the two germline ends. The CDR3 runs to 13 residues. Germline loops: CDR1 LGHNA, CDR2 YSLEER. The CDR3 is CASSQERRDGYTF. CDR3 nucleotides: TGCGCCAGCAGCCAAGAGAGGCGAGATGGCTACACCTTC.

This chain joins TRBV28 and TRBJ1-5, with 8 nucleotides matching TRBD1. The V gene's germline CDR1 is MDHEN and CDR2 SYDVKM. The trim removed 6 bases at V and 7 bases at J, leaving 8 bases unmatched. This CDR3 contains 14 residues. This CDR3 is CASRRTGMEQPQHF. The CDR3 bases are TGTGCCAGCAGGCGGACAGGGATGGAACAGCCCCAGCATTTT.

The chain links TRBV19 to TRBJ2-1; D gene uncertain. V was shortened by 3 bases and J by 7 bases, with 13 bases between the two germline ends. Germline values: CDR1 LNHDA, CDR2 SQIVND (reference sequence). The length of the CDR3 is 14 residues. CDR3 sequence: CASSMFLDRNEQFF. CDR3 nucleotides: TGTGCCAGTAGTATGTTCCTAGATAGGAATGAGCAGTTCTTC.

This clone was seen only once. CDR3 sequence (DNA): TGCAGCGTTAGACTAGCGGGAGGAGAGACCCAGTACTTC. Encoded protein: CSVRLAGGETQYF. V is TRBV29-1 and J is TRBJ2-5, with 13 nucleotides matching TRBD2. The CDR3 totals 13 residues. With 5 bases clipped from V and 4 bases from J, the junction kept 1 base outside the gene matches. CDR1 is SQVTM and CDR2 is ANQGSEA in the germline V gene.

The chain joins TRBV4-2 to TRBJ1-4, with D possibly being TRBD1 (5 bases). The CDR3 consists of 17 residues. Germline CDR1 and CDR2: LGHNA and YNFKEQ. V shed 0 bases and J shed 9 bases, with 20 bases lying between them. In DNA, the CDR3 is TGTGCCAGCAGCCAAGATCTAGGGCAGGGTTCCGGTAAAAAACTGTTTTTT. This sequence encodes CASSQDLGQGSGKKLFF.

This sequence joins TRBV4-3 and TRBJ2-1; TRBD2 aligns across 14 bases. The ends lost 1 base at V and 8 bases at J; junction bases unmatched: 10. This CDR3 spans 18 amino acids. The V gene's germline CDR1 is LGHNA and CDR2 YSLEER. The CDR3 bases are TGCGCCAGCAGCCAAGTTTGGGGGACTAGCGGGAGTGAGGATGAGCAGTTCTTC. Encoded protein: CASSQVWGTSGSEDEQFF.